This record concerns one T cell receptor beta chain sequence. Authors' processing steps: Reference gene primer amplification yielded estimated nucleated cell counts. Profiling relied on immunoSEQ multiplex PCR, and the TCRdb table lists in-frame clones only, not all of them. The V and J calls and the clone size are those of that table, but D and trimming were determined from the DNA. The table has approximately 86,000 clones, roughly nine tenths seen once. The data derive from a study of blood T cell repertoires in COVID-19. Study summary: Some COVID-19 samples were acute and others convalescent; all came from the United States, Italy and Spain. The analysed material was cDNA or gDNA that came from T cells, B-cell-depleted T cells, or PBMCs.

Source material: peripheral blood. This clonotype was obtained from a man aged 45 to 65 with acute or convalescent COVID-19.

CDR3 protein: CASSLLIGTGGSGNTIYF. The CDR3 DNA is TGTGCCAGCAGCTTGCTTATCGGGACAGGGGGCTCAGGAAACACCATATATTTT. The chain employs TRBV28 and TRBJ1-3; 12 nucleotides line up with TRBD1. Germline assignment: CDR1 MDHEN and CDR2 SYDVKM. Trimming took 6 bases from V and 4 from J; bases not matched to a gene: 13. The CDR3 has 18 residues.